This paragraph reports one TCR beta chain. What it recognizes is unknown. The data are from a study of T cell repertoires in cytomegalovirus infection. Study-wide background: Well-studied HLA-B-restricted epitopes and recently identified HLA-C-restricted epitopes of CMV were both used in the study. Through public TCR beta signatures, both CMV infection and matching HLA type were indicated. Study outcomes and limitations: Adding up the frequency of public TCR beta families identified people who carried CMV plus the relevant HLA. CMV-specific HLA-C-restricted TCR beta clonotypes dominated the ex vivo response.

TCRdb reprocessed the reads via MiXCR and lists one record per CDR3 protein. This table has about a million distinct CDR3 sequences, around 29% appearing once. This TCR was sampled from a human donor in good health (CMV status not recorded). Some clones in this sample may be carry-over from other donors' samples. Source: cultured CD8+ T cells from PBMCs, taken from culture after CMV antigen stimulation.

CDR3 amino acids: CASSGGQGANGYTF. CDR3 nucleotides: TGTGCCAGCAGCGGGGGACAGGGGGCGAACGGCTACACCTTC. The V and J genes are TRBV27 and TRBJ1-2; 12 positions match TRBD1. Germline V gene data show CDR1 as MNHEY and CDR2 as SMNVEV (reference sequence). The trim removed 6 bases at V and 8 bases at J, leaving 7 bases unmatched. The length of the CDR3 is 14 residues.